The T cell receptor (beta chain) under discussion was sequenced for a study of CD8 T cells in Susac syndrome. General observations from the study: Clonal expansion was present among Susac CD8+ cells. This expansion reached its peak in TEMRA cells and in active patients.

Notes on this clonotype: The antigen remains unidentified.

Purification of the CD8+ and CD4+ T cells relied on negative isolation, and TEMRA cells underwent FACS enrichment. Germline lookup yields CDR1 MNHNS and CDR2 SASEGT. CDR3 length: 17 amino acids. Trimming left V 6 bases short and J 6 bases short, with 25 bases between. Random-hexamer reverse transcription was applied to about 0.5 to 1 ug RNA. TCRdb reprocessed the immunoSEQ multiplex PCR reads via MiXCR and lists one record per CDR3 protein. Of 80,000 to 90,000 distinct CDR3 sequences in the sample, approximately 95% were seen once. The specimen was CD8+ T cells from PBMCs. V and J are TRBV6-1 and TRBJ2-3; possible D gene TRBD2, 6 bases. This receptor was obtained from a human donor with Susac syndrome. CDR3 sequence: CASSRTMTLAVRDTQYF. Written as DNA, the CDR3 is TGTGCCAGCAGCCGGACTATGACCCTCGCCGTCAGGGATACGCAGTATTTT.